The 27 T cell receptor beta chains listed next were all sequenced from one sample in a study of T cells in Graves' hyperthyroidism and ophthalmopathy. The source material, RNA transcripts, was used to amplify TCR beta CDR3 regions. Using the HTBI primer set, a first-round RT-PCR was run on the TCR CDR3. TCRdb recomputed calls from the multiplex PCR reads with MiXCR, one row per CDR3 protein. The sample has about 480,000 distinct CDR3 sequences, less than 25% seen once. Material for sequencing was blood. The receptors come from a woman in her 70s with Graves' ophthalmopathy.

This chain joins TRBV7-9 and TRBJ2-1; 8 bases agree with TRBD2. The CDR3 is 14 residues long. Trimming cost V 8 bases and J 7 bases; bases outside gene matches: 10. CDR1 and CDR2 from the germline V gene are SEHNR and FQNEAQ (reference sequence). CDR3: CASQTGTRRNEQFF. CDR3 in DNA: TGTGCCAGCCAGACCGGGACTAGGCGGAATGAGCAGTTCTTC.

The table lists this clonotype with a few counts. The V and J genes are TRBV5-4 and TRBJ1-4, with TRBD1 as a possible D gene (5 bases). Germline-derived CDR1 and CDR2 are SGHNT and YYREEE (reference sequence). The CDR3 loop spans 14 amino acids. V was clipped by 6 bases and J by 4 bases, with 13 bases between them. The CDR3 region is CASTRDRYNEKLFF. CDR3 DNA: TGTGCCAGCACCCGGGACCGATATAATGAAAAACTGTTTTTT.

This clonotype came up many times. The chain is built from TRBV12-3 or TRBV12-4 and TRBJ1-2; D is perhaps TRBD1 (5 bases). Deletions cut 3 bases from V and 2 bases from J, with 7 bases between. There are 13 residues in the CDR3. The chain's CDR3 is CASSFEGNYGYTF. The CDR3, as DNA: TGTGCCAGCAGTTTTGAGGGGAACTATGGCTACACCTTC.

This clonotype was seen more than once but under ten times. The gene calls are TRBV2 and TRBJ2-1; 11 nucleotides match TRBD2. The J segment lost 4 bases and the V segment lost 6 bases, leaving 8 bases of the junction unmatched. Germline CDR1 reads SNHLY; CDR2 reads FYNNEI. This CDR3 has 16 residues. CDR3 amino acids: CASRELAGGGYNEQFF. The CDR3 nucleotides read TGTGCCAGCAGGGAGTTAGCGGGAGGGGGTTACAATGAGCAGTTCTTC.

This clonotype was recorded a few times. Sequence at one end of the junction differs from germline and may be a read error. The chain combines TRBV7-8 with TRBJ1-1, with 8 bases identical to TRBD1. From germline, CDR1 is SGHVS and CDR2 FQNEAQ. This CDR3 is 13 amino acids long. DNA for the CDR3: TGTGCCAGCAGCTTAGCGGACAGGGCCGATTCCGTCTTT. It encodes CASSLADRADSVF. The full variable domain, completed using reference TRBV7-8 and TRBJ1-1, is GAGVSQSPRYKVAKRGQDVALRCDPISGHVSLFWYQQALGQGPEFLTYFQNEAQLDKSGLPSDRFFAERPEGSVSTLKIQRTQQEDSAVYLCASSLADRADSVFGQGTRLTVV.

This clonotype appeared many times. V usage is TRBV6-1 and J usage is TRBJ2-1; D tentatively fits TRBD1 or TRBD2 (5 bases each). The CDR3 is 15 residues long. Trimming shortened V by 7 bases and J by 7 bases, and 20 bases separated the two germline ends. Germline V gives CDR1 MNHNS, CDR2 SASEGT. DNA of the CDR3: TGTGCCAGCAATCCCGAGGGGCGATTATCAAATGAGCAGTTCTTC. Its protein product is CASNPEGRLSNEQFF.

This clonotype was counted only a few times. V and J are TRBV4-3 and TRBJ2-3, with no clear D. The germline V gene encodes CDR1 LGHNA and CDR2 YSLEER. The CDR3 contains 13 residues. Trimming removed 0 bases at V and 8 bases at J, with 9 bases between. CDR3: CASSQDPVGTQYF. In DNA form, the CDR3 reads TGCGCCAGCAGCCAAGATCCCGTCGGTACGCAGTATTTT.

This clonotype was counted a few times. The V and J genes are TRBV6-1 and TRBJ2-5, with 11 bases aligning to TRBD2. Looked up from germline, CDR1 is MNHNS and CDR2 is SASEGT. This CDR3 is built from 17 residues. The trim removed 6 bases at V and 9 bases at J, leaving 18 bases unmatched. CDR3 sequence reads: CASRHASGTSGLGAQYF. CDR3 bases: TGTGCCAGCAGGCACGCAAGCGGGACTAGCGGCCTAGGGGCCCAGTACTTC.

The J gene is TRBJ2-1, the V gene TRBV20-1; 11 positions agree with TRBD2. This CDR3 region has 15 residues. Germline CDR1 is DFQATT and CDR2 is SNEGSKA (reference sequence). V gave up 5 bases and J gave up 2 bases; unmatched junction bases: 5. CDR3 protein: CSAYRLAGTYNEQFF. The DNA of the CDR3 is TGCAGTGCTTACCGACTAGCGGGAACCTACAATGAGCAGTTCTTC.

The chain has TRBV5-8 and TRBJ1-2, with no clear D. This CDR3 spans 13 amino acids. The germline gives CDR1 SGHTS, CDR2 YDEGEE. The germline V and J ends were trimmed by 5 bases and 5 bases, with 13 bases remaining between them. For the CDR3, the DNA is TGTGCCAGCAGATTGAGGGTCTATTATGGCTACACCTTC. It yields the protein CASRLRVYYGYTF.

Ten or more counts support this clonotype. The V and J genes are TRBV6-2 or TRBV6-3 and TRBJ2-7; TRBD2 matches 7 bases. Germline V CDR1 and CDR2: MNHEY, SVGEGT. Germline trimming cut 2 bases from V and 1 base from J; bases unmatched to any gene: 5. CDR3 length equals 15 residues. This chain's CDR3 is CASSYGLAESYEQYF. The CDR3 DNA reads as TGTGCCAGCAGTTACGGGCTAGCGGAGTCCTACGAGCAGTACTTC.

The chain combines TRBV13 with TRBJ2-1; 7 nucleotides align to TRBD2. Germline assignment: CDR1 PRHDT and CDR2 FYEKMQ (reference sequence). V lost 3 bases to trimming and J lost 8 bases; unmatched junction nucleotides: 10. The CDR3 extends over 15 amino acids. This CDR3 is CASSFEGGLSDEQFF. Here the CDR3 DNA reads TGTGCCAGCAGCTTCGAGGGAGGGCTAAGCGATGAGCAGTTCTTC. The complete variable domain, with remaining parts taken from reference TRBV13 and TRBJ2-1, reads AAGVIQSPRHLIKEKRETATLKCYPIPRHDTVYWYQQGPGQDPQFLISFYEKMQSDKGSIPDRFSAQQFSDYHSELNMSSLELGDSALYFCASSFEGGLSDEQFFGPGTRLTVL.

This clonotype has at least ten counts. V and J are TRBV30 and TRBJ1-1; D might be TRBD1 (5 bases). The CDR3 totals 12 residues. Trimming pared 4 bases from V and 5 bases from J, leaving 11 bases between. Germline CDR1 reads GTSNPN; CDR2 reads SVGIG (reference sequence). The CDR3 sequence: CAWNPDSTEAFF. In DNA form, the CDR3 reads TGTGCCTGGAACCCAGACAGTACTGAAGCTTTCTTT.

The chain combines TRBV7-2 with TRBJ2-3; TRBD2 agrees at 10 bases. Germline assignment: CDR1 SGHTA and CDR2 FQGNSA. After removal of 5 bases from V and 7 bases from J, the junction contained 9 bases not matched to a gene. CDR3 length: 15 amino acids. In nucleotides, the CDR3 is TGTGCCAGCAGCGCAAGCGGGAGGGCCTCATATACGCAGTATTTT. Translation gives CASSASGRASYTQYF.

V gene TRBV30 combines with J gene TRBJ1-2; possible D gene TRBD1, 5 bases. Germline assignment: CDR1 GTSNPN and CDR2 SVGIG (reference sequence). This CDR3 spans 13 amino acids. V lost 1 base and J 4 bases, leaving 10 bases between the germline ends. CDR3 sequence: CAWSGFRAYGYTF. The CDR3 region has the DNA TGTGCCTGGAGTGGATTCAGGGCCTATGGCTACACCTTC.

V is TRBV7-3 and J is TRBJ2-1; 9 bases align to TRBD2. The germline V gene encodes CDR1 SGHTA and CDR2 FQGTGA. Trimming took 5 bases from V and 8 from J; bases not matched to a gene: 10. The CDR3 consists of 15 residues. The CDR3 loop is CASSPWASGTHEQFF. The CDR3 DNA is TGTGCCAGCAGCCCCTGGGCTAGCGGGACACATGAGCAGTTCTTC.

This clonotype was recorded a few times. The gene calls are TRBV4-1 and TRBJ1-4, with a possible D match to TRBD1 (5 bases). This CDR3 contains 12 residues. V lost 4 bases and J 8 bases, leaving 8 bases between the germline ends. Germline V lookup: CDR1 MGHRA, CDR2 YSYEKL. The CDR3 protein is CASSRDREKLFF. CDR3 coding DNA: TGCGCCAGCAGCCGGGACCGAGAAAAACTGTTTTTT.

This clonotype was seen many times. The chain joins TRBV7-2 to TRBJ2-5, with D maybe TRBD2 (6 bases). CDR1 is SGHTA, CDR2 FQGNSA, per germline. There are 13 residues in the CDR3. The ends were cut back, 4 bases at V and 4 bases at J, with 10 bases in the middle. The CDR3: CASSYQAGETQYF. Written as DNA, the CDR3 is TGTGCCAGCAGCTACCAAGCGGGAGAGACCCAGTACTTC.

This clonotype was picked up a small number of times. The chain links TRBV18 to TRBJ1-1, with 7 bases identical to TRBD1. Looked up from germline, CDR1 is KGHSH and CDR2 is LQKENI. V was pared by 4 bases and J by 4 bases, with 0 bases of the junction left unmatched. The CDR3 is 12 amino acids. This CDR3 reads CASSHRGTEAFF. As DNA, the CDR3 is TGTGCCAGCTCACACAGGGGCACTGAAGCTTTCTTT.

In this sample, this clonotype turned up many times. V gene TRBV6-1 combines with J gene TRBJ1-1; D is ambiguous. Germline V gives CDR1 MNHNS, CDR2 SASEGT. The CDR3 is made up of 13 amino acids. V lost 6 bases to trimming and J lost 3 bases, with 11 bases between them. CDR3 protein: CASRSFVDTEAFF. As DNA, the CDR3 is TGTGCCAGCAGATCATTCGTAGACACTGAAGCTTTCTTT.

CDR3 region: CASSWLGGNEQYF. In DNA, the CDR3 is TGTGCCAGCAGCTGGTTGGGGGGAAACGAGCAGTACTTC. This rearrangement joins TRBV7-2 to TRBJ2-7; weak D call: TRBD2 (6 bases). The CDR3 contains 13 residues. CDR1 is SGHTA, CDR2 FQGNSA, per germline. V dropped 4 bases and J dropped 5 bases, with 12 bases sitting between them.

V gene TRBV20-1 combines with J gene TRBJ1-2; TRBD1 might be the D (5 bases). Germline-derived CDR1 and CDR2 are DFQATT and SNEGSKA (reference sequence). Trimming removed 6 bases at V and 5 bases at J, with 16 bases between. The CDR3 totals 13 residues. In DNA form, the CDR3 reads TGCAGTGCCCTCAGAACAGGTCGATATGGCTACACCTTC. It encodes CSALRTGRYGYTF.

This clonotype was detected many times. The chain couples TRBV7-2 to TRBJ2-3; D not certain. V was cut by 5 bases and J by 0 bases, with 6 bases left in between. Germline values: CDR1 SGHTA, CDR2 FQGNSA. CDR3 length equals 13 residues. The CDR3 is CASSLYSTDTQYF. CDR3 DNA sequence: TGTGCCAGCAGCCTATATAGCACAGATACGCAGTATTTT.

The chain joins TRBV10-3 to TRBJ2-7, with D maybe TRBD2 (6 bases). This CDR3 comprises 15 residues. Germline CDR1 reads ENHRY; CDR2 reads SYGVKD. The V and J ends lost 0 bases and 1 base respectively, with 10 bases between them. Written as DNA, the CDR3 is TGTGCCATCAGTGAGTCTGGAGGGAGTTCCTACGAGCAGTACTTC. Translated: CAISESGGSSYEQYF.

This clonotype has more than one count but fewer than ten. The genes are TRBV24-1 and TRBJ2-1; 9 nucleotides match TRBD2. The CDR3 consists of 15 residues. Germline assignment: CDR1 KGHDR and CDR2 SFDVKD. The V and J ends lost 5 bases and 8 bases, in that order; junction bases with no gene match: 9. In DNA form, the CDR3 reads TGTGCCACCAGTGGGCAAAGCGGGAGGACGCATGAGCAGTTCTTC. Translated: CATSGQSGRTHEQFF.

The rearrangement uses TRBV29-1 and TRBJ1-3, with 9 bases identical to TRBD1. This CDR3 comprises 16 residues. Germline values: CDR1 SQVTM, CDR2 ANQGSEA. The J segment lost 0 bases and the V segment lost 2 bases, leaving 5 bases of the junction unmatched. In DNA form, the CDR3 reads TGCAGCGTTGAAACCGGGACAGGGAGCTCTGGAAACACCATATATTTT. This codes for CSVETGTGSSGNTIYF.

The CDR3: CASSYGDGTEKDYYGYTF. For the CDR3, the DNA is TGTGCCAGCAGTTACGGGGATGGGACAGAGAAAGACTACTATGGCTACACCTTC. V is TRBV6-5 and J is TRBJ1-2; 7 nucleotides match TRBD1. From germline, CDR1 is MNHEY and CDR2 SVGAGI. CDR3 length: 18 amino acids. Unmatched junction bases numbered 15, after V lost 2 bases and J lost 3 bases.